The T cell receptor (beta chain) under discussion was sequenced for a study of control samples from healthy donors and cancer patients. The CDR3 contains 14 residues. The germline V gene encodes CDR1 MGHRA and CDR2 YSYEKL. V was shortened by 3 bases and J by 3 bases, with 9 bases between the two germline ends. This table comes from immunoSEQ multiplex PCR, and its TCRdb copy is limited to in-frame clones, with some not included. Of some 140,000 clones in the sample, about 88% were seen once. The material sequenced was blood. This TCR came from a woman aged 25-40 years in good health. The chain carries TRBV4-1 and TRBJ2-1; the D is unclear. The DNA for the CDR3 is TGCGCCAGCAGCCATGGCGGCAACTACAATGAGCAGTTCTTC. It specifies CASSHGGNYNEQFF.